A selection of T cell receptor beta chains follows, all from one sample in a study of ipilimumab plus nivolumab after autologous stem cell transplantation. Produced via immunoSEQ multiplex PCR; TCRdb's table is partial and in-frame only. This sample has approximately 18,000 clones, with around 80% found just once. This material consisted of PBMCs, taken in a trial of ipilimumab plus nivolumab as post-transplant consolidation. These TCRs come from a male donor with diffuse large B-cell lymphoma. Both conserved end residues are part of each CDR3.

cdr3_aa	v_call	j_call
CASSSMPAGGHTDTQYF	TRBV7-2	TRBJ2-3
CASSHRQGDGYTF	TRBV14	TRBJ1-2
CASSSDLNTEAFF	TRBV2	TRBJ1-1
CASSQDLNRPNTEAFF	TRBV4-3	TRBJ1-1
CAIRRQGPGYTF	TRBV10-3	TRBJ1-2
CASSYQGANGYTF	TRBV6-5	TRBJ1-2
CASSYYRGGNGYTF	TRBV13	TRBJ1-2
CASSRGLAGGSSYNEQFF	TRBV4-1	TRBJ2-1
CASSVGDRGYNSPLHF	TRBV9	TRBJ1-6
CASSWTLRVDATEAFF	TRBV5-5	TRBJ1-1
CASTPLRGTDTQYF	TRBV25-1	TRBJ2-3
CASKADRGPRMNTEAFF	TRBV25-1	TRBJ1-1
CASSADRGGSPLHF	TRBV9	TRBJ1-6
CASSQVIPRGALTYEQYF	TRBV4-1	TRBJ2-7
CASSARTGGKGNTIYF	TRBV7-6	TRBJ1-3
CSVEGTGNTEAFF	TRBV29-1	TRBJ1-1
CASSSVASTDTQYF	TRBV6-5	TRBJ2-3
CASSHGGWGDQPQHF	TRBV6-1	TRBJ1-5
CASSVDSGVHEQFF	TRBV7-2	TRBJ2-1
CASSLWDFNEQFF	TRBV5-5	TRBJ2-1
CASSPSTDTQYF	TRBV2	TRBJ2-3
CASSTRTRRDTEAFF	TRBV19	TRBJ1-1
CASSDSHEQYF	TRBV9	TRBJ2-7
CASSPTSGLLIHEQYF	TRBV11-2	TRBJ2-7
CASSQDGPGLEF	TRBV14	TRBJ2-3
CASSYAPPVVAETQYF	TRBV6-5	TRBJ2-5
CASSPTRLLNNEQFF	TRBV4-3	TRBJ2-1
CASSLGTDEKLFF	TRBV5-1	TRBJ1-4
CASSQGEEYNEQYF	TRBV4-1	TRBJ2-7
CASSWDRTDSPPEQYF	TRBV5-5	TRBJ2-7
CASSEPYSTGAGNTIYF	TRBV5-6	TRBJ1-3
CASPGTTSTDTQYF	TRBV5-8	TRBJ2-3
CASSQWVGQGVNTEAFF	TRBV14	TRBJ1-1
CASSSSSTRFHEQYF	TRBV5-1	TRBJ2-7
CASSPRPGQSTNEKLFF	TRBV4-2	TRBJ1-4
CASSSTGIRVAKNIQYF	TRBV7-8	TRBJ2-4
CSVPNQGGEKLFF	TRBV29-1	TRBJ1-4
CASSSYPKHEQYF	TRBV7-2	TRBJ2-7
CASSTGTGGTYGYTF	TRBV7-8	TRBJ1-2
CASSHPQWTGDYTF	TRBV4-1	TRBJ1-2
CASSPSNSNQPQHF	TRBV18	TRBJ1-5
CASRRLAGAGETQYF	TRBV7-2	TRBJ2-5
CASSSHIFEAFF	TRBV11-2	TRBJ1-1
CASSLGSVPYEQYF	TRBV7-2	TRBJ2-7
CASSLAAQGGTYNSPLHF	TRBV5-1	TRBJ1-6
CASSQEIDRNYGYTF	TRBV4-3	TRBJ1-2
CATWTGLNYGYTF	TRBV19	TRBJ1-2
CASSTSAGGYNEQFF	TRBV19	TRBJ2-1
CASSLTGRDGYTF	TRBV6-5	TRBJ1-2
CASSIDRGKGEAFF	TRBV19	TRBJ1-1
CASSFGSSQETQYF	TRBV5-1	TRBJ2-5
CASSLTGGYNEQFF	TRBV27	TRBJ2-1
CASSGAGGLTDTQYF	TRBV5-1	TRBJ2-3
CASSDRGESEAFF	TRBV6-4	TRBJ1-1
CASSPGLAGATGELFF	TRBV7-6	TRBJ2-2
CASSPGTGEGSAFF	TRBV18	TRBJ1-1
CASSVSDRRLYTDTQYF	TRBV9	TRBJ2-3